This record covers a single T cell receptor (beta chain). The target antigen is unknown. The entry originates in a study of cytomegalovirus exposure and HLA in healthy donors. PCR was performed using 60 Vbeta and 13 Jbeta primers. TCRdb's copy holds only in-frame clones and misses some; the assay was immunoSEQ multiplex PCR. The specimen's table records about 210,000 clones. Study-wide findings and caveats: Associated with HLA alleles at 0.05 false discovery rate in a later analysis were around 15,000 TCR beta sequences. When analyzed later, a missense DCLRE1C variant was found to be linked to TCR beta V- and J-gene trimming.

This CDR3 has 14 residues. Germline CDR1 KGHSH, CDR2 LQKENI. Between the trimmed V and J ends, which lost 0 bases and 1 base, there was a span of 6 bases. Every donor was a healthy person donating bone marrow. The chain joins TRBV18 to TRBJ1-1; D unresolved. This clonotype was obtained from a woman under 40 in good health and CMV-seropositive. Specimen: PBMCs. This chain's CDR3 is CASSPPSQNTEAFF. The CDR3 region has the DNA TGTGCCAGCTCACCACCCAGTCAGAACACTGAAGCTTTCTTT.